This T cell receptor beta chain emerged from a study of blood T cells in healthy people across ages. V was pared by 5 bases and J by 9 bases, with 11 bases between. The CDR3 loop spans 11 amino acids. Points from the study as a whole: Per million T cells, TCR beta diversity dropped about linearly as age rose. When set beside aged donors, long-lived donors presented more naive CD4+ cells and higher diversity.

This clonotype was counted between two and nine times. Its antigen is currently unknown. It was with a sample-barcoded 5' primer and a J-beta primer mix that a second PCR of about 6 to 12 cycles was run. Each TCR beta cDNA got a 12-nucleotide random molecular identifier. TCRdb called the 5' RACE reads again in MiXCR, with one record for every CDR3 protein. The sample comprises some 1.5 million distinct CDR3 sequences, 28% of which are singletons, and 7.7% rests with the top ten. This clonotype was sampled from a young woman in good health. Sequenced material: blood. The chain links TRBV12-3 or TRBV12-4 to TRBJ2-7; D remains ambiguous. In DNA, the CDR3 is TGTGCCAGCAGTGACCCCCGGGCGCAGTACTTC. It encodes CASSDPRAQYF.